What follows are 27 T cell receptor beta chains derived from one specimen sequenced in a study of T cell responses to AZD1222 COVID-19 vaccine. Libraries were prepared by immunoSEQ multiplex PCR; TCRdb keeps only in-frame clonotypes and omits some of them. The sample includes around 94,000 clones, around 85% of them seen just once. This specimen was peripheral blood, taken 28 days after the second AZD1222 dose. Receptor source: an adult who received the AZD1222 COVID-19 vaccine.

The chain combines TRBV18 with TRBJ2-3, with 11 bases aligning to TRBD1. The CDR3 has 15 residues. V shed 3 bases and J 4 bases; nucleotides not matched to a gene: 3. The V gene's germline CDR1 is KGHSH and CDR2 LQKENI. The CDR3 loop reads CASSPLDRGPDTQYF. For the CDR3, the DNA is TGTGCCAGCTCACCTCTGGACAGGGGGCCAGATACGCAGTATTTT.

The V and J genes are TRBV29-1 and TRBJ1-4; D gene uncertain. The germline V gene has CDR1 SQVTM and CDR2 ANQGSEA. The V end was cut by 6 bases, the J end by 7 bases, with 15 bases between. The CDR3 length is 13 residues. For the CDR3, the DNA is TGCAGCGTGGTAGAGGGTCGGGGTGAAAAACTGTTTTTT. Its protein product is CSVVEGRGEKLFF.

The chain has TRBV11-2 and TRBJ2-3; D remains ambiguous. Trimming took 2 bases from V and 1 from J, leaving 10 bases between them. The germline gives CDR1 SGHAT, CDR2 FQNNGV. The CDR3 has 15 residues. The CDR3 protein is CASSLLGYGTDTQYF. The CDR3 DNA sequence: TGTGCCAGCAGCTTACTGGGATACGGCACAGATACGCAGTATTTT.

The CDR3 sequence: CASSLAEETGELFF. CDR3 sequence (DNA): TGCGCCAGCAGCTTGGCAGAGGAAACCGGGGAGCTGTTTTTT. The chain is built from TRBV5-1 and TRBJ2-2; D unresolved. Trimming stripped 0 bases from V and 5 bases from J, with 8 bases between. CDR1 is SGHRS and CDR2 is YFSETQ in the germline V gene. The CDR3 extends over 14 amino acids.

CDR3 loop: CASSHYGQENTEAFF. For the CDR3, the DNA is TGTGCCAGCTCACACTATGGACAGGAGAACACTGAAGCTTTCTTT. The chain employs TRBV18 and TRBJ1-1; 7 bases are shared with TRBD1. V lost 4 bases and J lost 1; bases outside the gene matches: 6. CDR3 length: 15 amino acids. Per germline, CDR1 KGHSH and CDR2 LQKENI.

Written as DNA, the CDR3 is TGTGCCAGCTCACCACCGGCCAGGGGGGGCATGAACACTGAAGCTTTCTTT. It yields the protein CASSPPARGGMNTEAFF. The chain links TRBV18 to TRBJ1-1; 7 nucleotides agree with TRBD1. Germline loops: CDR1 KGHSH, CDR2 LQKENI. The CDR3 length is 17 residues. V gave up 0 bases and J gave up 0 bases; unmatched junction bases: 7.

Written as DNA, the CDR3 is TGTGCCAGCAGTGAGGCCAGGTACTATGGCTACACCTTC. It yields the protein CASSEARYYGYTF. The rearrangement joins TRBV2 to TRBJ1-2; no clear D gene. This CDR3 is 13 amino acids long. V was trimmed by 3 bases and J by 3 bases, leaving 8 bases between them. CDR1 SNHLY and CDR2 FYNNEI come from the germline V gene.

The chain is built from TRBV10-3 and TRBJ1-3; D not resolved. The CDR3 extends over 13 amino acids. Germline V gene sequence: CDR1 ENHRY, CDR2 SYGVKD. V was trimmed by 8 bases and J by 0 bases, leaving 8 bases between them. The DNA for the CDR3 is TGTGCCATCGCGGTCAACTCTGGAAACACCATATATTTT. This encodes CAIAVNSGNTIYF.

The V gene is TRBV2, the J gene TRBJ1-5; 7 positions match TRBD1. CDR1 is SNHLY and CDR2 is FYNNEI in the germline V gene. The CDR3 covers 19 residues. V trimming: 3 bases; J trimming: 7 bases; junction bases outside the gene matches: 21. Here the CDR3 DNA reads TGTGCCAGCAGTGAGACGCTGAACAGGGGAGGGGAGTCAAGACAGCCCCAGCATTTT. Protein product: CASSETLNRGGESRQPQHF.

The J gene is TRBJ2-7, the V gene TRBV29-1, with 8 bases aligning to TRBD1. The CDR3 contains 12 residues. The junction had 4 bases not matched to a gene; V was cut back by 6 bases and J by 3 bases. CDR1 and CDR2 from the germline V gene are SQVTM and ANQGSEA. Here the CDR3 reads CSVETGVYEQYF. In DNA form, the CDR3 reads TGCAGCGTCGAGACAGGGGTCTACGAGCAGTACTTC.

This clone has just one count. The rearrangement joins TRBV5-1 to TRBJ2-7; D unresolved. The germline gives CDR1 SGHRS, CDR2 YFSETQ. With 7 bases removed from V and 2 bases from J, the gap between germline ends came to 13 bases. The CDR3 length is 13 residues. Here the CDR3 DNA reads TGCGCCAGCGGGGTGTTAGGCCCCTACGAGCAGTACTTC. Its translation is CASGVLGPYEQYF.

The chain combines TRBV29-1 with TRBJ1-2; D is unclear. Trimming removed 5 bases at V and 4 bases at J, with 8 bases between. Germline V gene sequence: CDR1 SQVTM, CDR2 ANQGSEA. The CDR3 is made up of 11 amino acids. As DNA, the CDR3 is TGCAGCGTTTATGGAGGCTATGGCTACACCTTC. Amino acid sequence: CSVYGGYGYTF.

This chain joins TRBV5-1 and TRBJ1-6; the D gene is possibly TRBD1 (6 bases). The CDR3 consists of 15 residues. Germline V gene lookup returns CDR1 SGHRS and CDR2 YFSETQ. V lost 4 bases and J lost 10, with 18 bases in between. This CDR3 is CASSGLNRVSSPLHF. The CDR3 coding sequence is TGCGCCAGCAGCGGGCTCAACAGGGTTAGCTCACCCCTCCACTTT.

The chain is built from TRBV14 and TRBJ1-1; TRBD1 matches at 7 bases. In germline, CDR1 is SGHDN, CDR2 FVKESK. CDR3 size: 15 residues. The ends lost 2 bases at V and 5 bases at J; junction bases unmatched: 8. As DNA, the CDR3 is TGTGCCAGCAGCCAATCTCTGGGCAGGGGGACTGAAGCTTTCTTT. Protein: CASSQSLGRGTEAFF.

The gene calls are TRBV6-6 and TRBJ2-2; the match to TRBD2 covers 7 bases. Unmatched junction bases numbered 2, after V lost 0 bases and J lost 1 base. The CDR3 runs to 16 residues. The germline V gene encodes CDR1 MNHNY and CDR2 SVGAGI (reference sequence). CDR3 sequence reads: CASSYSGGRNTGELFF. The CDR3 coding sequence is TGTGCCAGCAGTTACTCGGGGGGGAGGAACACCGGGGAGCTGTTTTTT.

This clone was seen a single time. The rearrangement links TRBV4-3 to TRBJ1-2; D may be TRBD1 (5 bases). Between the trimmed V and J ends, which lost 1 base and 7 bases, there was a span of 10 bases. CDR1 LGHNA and CDR2 YSLEER come from the germline V gene. This CDR3 contains 13 residues. In nucleotides, the CDR3 is TGCGCCAGCAGCCAAGGTTGGGGCTCTGGCTACACCTTC. Its translation: CASSQGWGSGYTF.

The chain joins TRBV28 to TRBJ1-5; D might be TRBD1 (6 bases). The length of the CDR3 is 14 residues. V lost 2 bases and J lost 6, with 11 bases in between. CDR1 MDHEN and CDR2 SYDVKM come from the germline V gene. This CDR3 is CASSLEQGRQPQHF. The CDR3 nucleotides read TGTGCCAGCAGTTTAGAACAGGGTCGTCAGCCCCAGCATTTT.

The chain links TRBV28 to TRBJ2-5, with 7 bases identical to TRBD1. V shed 2 bases and J 5 bases; nucleotides not matched to a gene: 8. The length of the CDR3 is 15 residues. Looked up from germline, CDR1 is MDHEN and CDR2 is SYDVKM. For the CDR3, the DNA is TGTGCCAGCAGTTTACTAGGGGCACAGGGGGAGACCCAGTACTTC. Its protein product is CASSLLGAQGETQYF.

The table lists this clone with a few counts. The rearrangement joins TRBV18 to TRBJ2-5, with D uncertain. Trimming took off 3 bases at V and 1 base at J, with 6 bases between the two ends. Looked up from germline, CDR1 is KGHSH and CDR2 is LQKENI. This CDR3 is built from 13 residues. The CDR3 region is CASSPDTQETQYF. CDR3 DNA: TGTGCCAGCTCACCCGACACCCAAGAGACCCAGTACTTC.

This sequence joins TRBV20-1 and TRBJ2-5; D uncertain. The V and J ends lost 3 bases and 4 bases respectively, with 9 bases between them. CDR1 DFQATT and CDR2 SNEGSKA come from the germline V gene (reference sequence). There are 12 residues in the CDR3. CDR3 region: CSASPGSETQYF. Written as DNA, the CDR3 is TGCAGTGCTAGTCCTGGGTCAGAGACCCAGTACTTC.

The chain couples TRBV7-2 to TRBJ1-1; the D is unclear. The CDR3 extends over 14 amino acids. CDR1 and CDR2 from the germline V gene are SGHTA and FQGNSA. V was trimmed by 3 bases and J by 2 bases, leaving 10 bases between them. The DNA of the CDR3 is TGTGCCAGCAGCTTCACCCCGAGAAACACTGAAGCTTTCTTT. Protein sequence: CASSFTPRNTEAFF.

This clone is medium-sized by share. The CDR3 region is CASSDAVAGYGYTF. Written as DNA, the CDR3 is TGTGCCAGCAGTGACGCGGTCGCGGGTTATGGCTACACCTTC. This rearrangement joins TRBV25-1 to TRBJ1-2; D remains unclear. With 3 bases removed from V and 5 bases from J, the gap between germline ends came to 13 bases. Germline V lookup: CDR1 MGHDK, CDR2 SYGVNS. The CDR3 runs 14 residues.

The V gene is TRBV18, the J gene TRBJ1-3; D is perhaps TRBD1 (5 bases). Trimming pared 0 bases from V and 2 bases from J, leaving 11 bases between. The germline V gene encodes CDR1 KGHSH and CDR2 LQKENI. This CDR3 has 16 amino acids. The CDR3 here is CASSPPSGTTGNTIYF. In DNA form, the CDR3 reads TGTGCCAGCTCACCACCCTCCGGGACCACTGGAAACACCATATATTTT.

The CDR3 sequence is CASSPINTRGGTDTQYF. CDR3 bases: TGCGCCAGCAGTCCTATCAATACGAGGGGCGGCACAGATACGCAGTATTTT. V gene TRBV23-1 combines with J gene TRBJ2-3; D is tentatively TRBD1 or TRBD2 (5 bases each). TRBV23-1 is flagged as an ORF with uncertain function. This CDR3 comprises 17 residues. V lost 4 bases, J lost 1 base, and 18 bases lay in between.

This clone was observed a handful of times. This chain links TRBV2 with TRBJ2-1, with D possibly TRBD2 on 7 matching bases. This CDR3 is 15 amino acids long. Trimming left V 10 bases short and J 10 bases short, with 26 bases between. The germline gives CDR1 SNHLY, CDR2 FYNNEI. In nucleotides, the CDR3 is TGTGCCACCAGCGGACTAGGAGGGGGAGGTGGGGAGCAGTTCTTC. Its protein product is CATSGLGGGGGEQFF.

V usage is TRBV3-1 (or the pseudogene TRBV3-2) and J usage is TRBJ2-1; 9 positions agree with TRBD2. The CDR3 sequence is 16 residues long. Germline V gene data show CDR1 as LGHDT and CDR2 as YNNKEL (reference sequence). Losses at the gene ends were 4 bases for V and 6 bases for J; bases not matched to a gene: 10. The CDR3, as DNA: TGTGCCAGCAGCCGCATCGGGACTAGCAGAAGCAATGAGCAGTTCTTC. It is translated as CASSRIGTSRSNEQFF.

With regard to this clone: One junction end does not reproduce the germline sequence, and a read error may be involved. Other DNA sequences in the same sample also yield this CDR3. The chain recombines TRBV5-1 with TRBJ1-3, with TRBD1 as a possible D gene (6 bases). CDR3 length: 14 amino acids. Looked up from germline, CDR1 is SGHRS and CDR2 is YFSETQ. Here the CDR3 reads CASSLGAPGNTIYF. The CDR3 coding sequence is TGCGCCAGTAGCTTGGGGGCGCCTGGAAACACCATATATTTT.